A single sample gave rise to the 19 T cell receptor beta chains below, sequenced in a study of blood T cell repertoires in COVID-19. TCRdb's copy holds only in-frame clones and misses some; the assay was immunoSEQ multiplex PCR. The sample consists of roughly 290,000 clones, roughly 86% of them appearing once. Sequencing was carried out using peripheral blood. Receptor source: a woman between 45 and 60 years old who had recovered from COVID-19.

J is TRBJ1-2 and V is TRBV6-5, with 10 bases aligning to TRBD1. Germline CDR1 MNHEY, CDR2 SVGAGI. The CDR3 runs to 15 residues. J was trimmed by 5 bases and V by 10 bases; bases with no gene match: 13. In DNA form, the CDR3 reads TGTGCCAATTCCGTTGGGACAGGGGTTAGTTATGGCTACACCTTC. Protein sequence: CANSVGTGVSYGYTF.

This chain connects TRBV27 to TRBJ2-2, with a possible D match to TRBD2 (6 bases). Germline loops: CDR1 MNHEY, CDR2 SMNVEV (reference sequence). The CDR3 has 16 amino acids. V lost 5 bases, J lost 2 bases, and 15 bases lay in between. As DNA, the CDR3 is TGTGCCAGCAGTCCGTCCGGGAGACTAAACACCGGGGAGCTGTTTTTT. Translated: CASSPSGRLNTGELFF.

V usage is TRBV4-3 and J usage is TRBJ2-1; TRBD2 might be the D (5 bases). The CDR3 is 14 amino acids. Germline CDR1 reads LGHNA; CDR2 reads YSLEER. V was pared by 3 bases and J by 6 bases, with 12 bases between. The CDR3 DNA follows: TGCGCCAGCAGCCACGTCCTGGACTTCAATGAGCAGTTCTTC. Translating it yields CASSHVLDFNEQFF.

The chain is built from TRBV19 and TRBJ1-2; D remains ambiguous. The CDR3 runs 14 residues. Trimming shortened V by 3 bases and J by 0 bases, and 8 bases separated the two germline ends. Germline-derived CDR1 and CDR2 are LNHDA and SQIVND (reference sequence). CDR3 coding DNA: TGTGCCAGTAGTATTTTTCCGGCTAACTATGGCTACACCTTC. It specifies CASSIFPANYGYTF.

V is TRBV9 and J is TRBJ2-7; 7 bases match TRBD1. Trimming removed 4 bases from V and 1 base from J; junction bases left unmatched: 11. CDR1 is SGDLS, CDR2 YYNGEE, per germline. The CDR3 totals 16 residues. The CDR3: CASSRAGTAPSYEQYF. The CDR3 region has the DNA TGTGCCAGCAGCAGAGCCGGGACAGCACCTTCCTACGAGCAGTACTTC.

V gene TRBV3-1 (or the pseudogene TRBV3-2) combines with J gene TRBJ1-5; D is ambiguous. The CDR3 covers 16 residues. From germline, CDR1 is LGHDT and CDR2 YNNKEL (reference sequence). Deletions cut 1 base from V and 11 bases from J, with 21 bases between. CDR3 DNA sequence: TGTGCCAGCAGCCAAGGCGTCAACCCAGCGCTCTCGGCCCAGCATTTT. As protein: CASSQGVNPALSAQHF.

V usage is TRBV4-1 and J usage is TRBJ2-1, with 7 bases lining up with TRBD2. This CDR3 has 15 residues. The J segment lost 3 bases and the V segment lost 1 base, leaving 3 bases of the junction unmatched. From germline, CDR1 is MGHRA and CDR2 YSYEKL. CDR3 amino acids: CASSQGQRGYNEQFF. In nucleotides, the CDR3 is TGCGCCAGCAGCCAAGGACAGCGGGGCTACAATGAGCAGTTCTTC.

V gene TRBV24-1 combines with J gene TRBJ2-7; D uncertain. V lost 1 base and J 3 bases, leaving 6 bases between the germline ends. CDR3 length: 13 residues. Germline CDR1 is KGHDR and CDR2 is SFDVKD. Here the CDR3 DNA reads TGTGCCACCAGTGATTTTCCTTACTACGAGCAGTACTTC. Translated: CATSDFPYYEQYF.

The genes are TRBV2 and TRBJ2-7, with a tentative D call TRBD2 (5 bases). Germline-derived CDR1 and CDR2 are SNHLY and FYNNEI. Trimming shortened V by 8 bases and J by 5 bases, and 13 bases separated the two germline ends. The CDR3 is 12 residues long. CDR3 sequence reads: CASVEVGNEQYF. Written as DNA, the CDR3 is TGTGCCAGCGTGGAGGTTGGGAACGAGCAGTACTTC.

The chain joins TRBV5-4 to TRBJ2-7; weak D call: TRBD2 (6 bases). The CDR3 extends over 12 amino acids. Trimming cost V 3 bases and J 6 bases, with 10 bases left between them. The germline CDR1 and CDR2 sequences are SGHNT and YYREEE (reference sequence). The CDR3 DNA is TGTGCCAGCAGCTCGGGAGTTCGCGAGCAGTACTTC. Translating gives CASSSGVREQYF.

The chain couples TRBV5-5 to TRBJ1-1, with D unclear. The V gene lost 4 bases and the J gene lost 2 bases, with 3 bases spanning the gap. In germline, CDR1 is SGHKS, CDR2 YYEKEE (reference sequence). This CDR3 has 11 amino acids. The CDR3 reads CASSLNTEAFF. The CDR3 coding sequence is TGTGCCAGCAGCCTAAACACTGAAGCTTTCTTT. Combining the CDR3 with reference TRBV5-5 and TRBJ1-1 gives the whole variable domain DAGVTQSPTHLIKTRGQQVTLRCSPISGHKSVSWYQQVLGQGPQFIFQYYEKEERGRGNFPDRFSARQFPNYSSELNVNALLLGDSALYLCASSLNTEAFFGQGTRLTVV.

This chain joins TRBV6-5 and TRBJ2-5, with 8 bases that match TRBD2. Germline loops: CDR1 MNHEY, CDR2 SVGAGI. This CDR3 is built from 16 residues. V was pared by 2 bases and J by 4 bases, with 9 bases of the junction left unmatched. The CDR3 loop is CASSYPRGGYGETQYF. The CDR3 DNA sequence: TGTGCCAGCAGTTACCCCCGGGGGGGATATGGAGAGACCCAGTACTTC.

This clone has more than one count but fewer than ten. CDR3 DNA sequence: TGTGCCAGCAGTCGGACAGAAAATTCACCCCTCCACTTT. Its translation is CASSRTENSPLHF. This chain joins TRBV6-2 or TRBV6-3 and TRBJ1-6; D possibly corresponds to TRBD1 (6 bases). From germline, CDR1 is MNHEY and CDR2 SVGEGT. The V gene lost 5 bases and the J gene lost 7 bases, with 9 bases spanning the gap. The CDR3 runs 13 residues.

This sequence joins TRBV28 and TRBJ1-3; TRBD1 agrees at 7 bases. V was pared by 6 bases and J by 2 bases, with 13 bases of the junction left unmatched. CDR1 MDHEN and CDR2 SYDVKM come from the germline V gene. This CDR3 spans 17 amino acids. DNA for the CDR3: TGTGCCAGCAGGTGGGGTGGGGGACAGAACCCTGGAAACACCATATATTTT. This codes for CASRWGGGQNPGNTIYF.

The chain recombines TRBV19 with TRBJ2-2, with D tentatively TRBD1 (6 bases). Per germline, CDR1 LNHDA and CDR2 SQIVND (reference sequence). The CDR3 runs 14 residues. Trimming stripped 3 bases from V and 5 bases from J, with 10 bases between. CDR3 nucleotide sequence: TGTGCCAGTAGTATCAGGACAGATACCGGGGAGCTGTTTTTT. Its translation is CASSIRTDTGELFF.

The CDR3 DNA sequence: TGTGCCATCAAAACTAGCGGGGAGGCCAATGAGCAGTTCTTC. Amino acids: CAIKTSGEANEQFF. This chain links TRBV10-3 with TRBJ2-1; TRBD2 agrees at 10 bases. CDR1 and CDR2 from the germline V gene are ENHRY and SYGVKD. CDR3 length: 14 residues. The trim removed 7 bases at V and 6 bases at J, leaving 6 bases unmatched.

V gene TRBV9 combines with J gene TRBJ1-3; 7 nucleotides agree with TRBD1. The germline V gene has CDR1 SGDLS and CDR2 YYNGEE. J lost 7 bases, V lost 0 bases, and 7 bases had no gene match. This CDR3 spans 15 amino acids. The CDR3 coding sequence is TGTGCCAGCAGCGTAGAGGCAGGGGGTCCCAACACCATATATTTT. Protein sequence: CASSVEAGGPNTIYF.

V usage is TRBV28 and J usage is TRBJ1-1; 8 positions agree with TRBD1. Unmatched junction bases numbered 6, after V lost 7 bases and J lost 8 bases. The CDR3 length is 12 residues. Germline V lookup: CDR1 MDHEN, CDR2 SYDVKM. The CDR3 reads CASNQGAVEAFF. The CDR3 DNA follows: TGTGCCAGCAACCAGGGGGCAGTCGAAGCTTTCTTT.

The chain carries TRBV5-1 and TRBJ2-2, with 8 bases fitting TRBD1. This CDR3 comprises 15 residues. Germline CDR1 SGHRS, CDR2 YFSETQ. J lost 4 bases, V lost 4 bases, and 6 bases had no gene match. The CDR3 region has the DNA TGCGCCAGCAGCGTATCGGGACAGGTCACCGGGGAGCTGTTTTTT. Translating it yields CASSVSGQVTGELFF.